Listed below are T cell receptor beta chains from one sample, sequenced in a study of breast tumors, draining lymph nodes, adjacent tissues. TCRdb used MiXCR to reprocess the multiplex PCR reads, holding one entry per CDR3 protein. The sample has more than 85,000 distinct CDR3 sequences, over 20% seen once. What was sequenced was axillary lymph node tissue. These receptor sequences come from a female donor with breast cancer. Some clones in this sample may be carry-over from other donors' samples. Each CDR3 is given with its conserved first and last residue. Fields, in order: V gene, D gene, clone size, J gene, CDR3 DNA, CDR3 protein. The D gene is left open where the match is weak. Only some rows state a clone size, as once, few, many or a class for expanded clones.

v_call: TRBV6-2/TRBV6-3; d_call: -; clone_size: many; j_call: TRBJ2-7; cdr3_nt: TGTGCCAGCAGCAAGGCGGCCCCCTACGAGCAGTACTTC; cdr3_aa: CASSKAAPYEQYF
v_call: TRBV20-1; d_call: -; clone_size: -; j_call: TRBJ2-7; cdr3_nt: TGCGGTCCTAGCCAGGGAACCGAGCAGTACTTC; cdr3_aa: CGPSQGTEQYF
v_call: TRBV28; d_call: -; clone_size: -; j_call: TRBJ2-2; cdr3_nt: TGTGCCAGCAGTGGGGGAAGTGTCGGGGAGCTGTTTTTT; cdr3_aa: CASSGGSVGELFF
v_call: TRBV5-5; d_call: TRBD2; clone_size: many; j_call: TRBJ2-2; cdr3_nt: TGTGCCAGCAGCTTGCTCCCGGGGGGACTAGCCGGGGAGCTGTTTTTT; cdr3_aa: CASSLLPGGLAGELFF
v_call: TRBV2; d_call: -; clone_size: -; j_call: TRBJ2-2; cdr3_nt: TGTGCCAGCAGTCACAGGTCGAACACCGGGGAGCTGTTTTTT; cdr3_aa: CASSHRSNTGELFF
v_call: TRBV14; d_call: -; clone_size: many; j_call: TRBJ1-2; cdr3_nt: TGTGCCAGCAGCGCCCACCGGGACGGGCCCTATGGCTACACCTTC; cdr3_aa: CASSAHRDGPYGYTF
v_call: TRBV9; d_call: TRBD2; clone_size: many; j_call: TRBJ2-5; cdr3_nt: TGTGCCAGCAGTTCGGGACTAGCGGGCATGAAAGAGACCCAGTACTTC; cdr3_aa: CASSSGLAGMKETQYF
v_call: TRBV11-2; d_call: -; clone_size: -; j_call: TRBJ2-3; cdr3_nt: TGTGCCAGCAGCCGCATTAGGGTGGTGGGAAGCACAGATACGCAGTATTTT; cdr3_aa: CASSRIRVVGSTDTQYF
v_call: TRBV20-1; d_call: -; clone_size: once; j_call: TRBJ1-2; cdr3_nt: TGCAGTGCTAGAGATACCAGGGGCAGAGGTGGCTACACCTTC; cdr3_aa: CSARDTRGRGGYTF
v_call: TRBV5-8; d_call: -; clone_size: many; j_call: TRBJ2-7; cdr3_nt: TGTGCCAGCAGCTTTGCAGGGTCGCGGCAGTACTTC; cdr3_aa: CASSFAGSRQYF
v_call: TRBV4-1; d_call: TRBD1; clone_size: -; j_call: TRBJ1-1; cdr3_nt: TGCGCCAGCAGCCTCAGACAGGGAGTCACTGAAGCTTTCTTT; cdr3_aa: CASSLRQGVTEAFF
v_call: TRBV6-5; d_call: TRBD1; clone_size: many; j_call: TRBJ1-2; cdr3_nt: TGTGCCAGCAGTTACTCATTGACAGGGTTTTATGGCTACACCTTC; cdr3_aa: CASSYSLTGFYGYTF
v_call: TRBV6-1; d_call: -; clone_size: many; j_call: TRBJ2-7; cdr3_nt: TGTGCCAGCAGTTCCGTCAGGGGATTTACCGAGCAGTACTTC; cdr3_aa: CASSSVRGFTEQYF
v_call: TRBV18; d_call: -; clone_size: few; j_call: TRBJ1-5; cdr3_nt: TGTGCCAGCTCAGCAGGGGAGAGCAATCAGCCCCAGCATTTT; cdr3_aa: CASSAGESNQPQHF
v_call: TRBV7-2; d_call: TRBD2; clone_size: many; j_call: TRBJ2-5; cdr3_nt: TGTGCCAGCAGCTTATCACGCGGGATGGGAGGGGAGACCCAGTACTTC; cdr3_aa: CASSLSRGMGGETQYF
v_call: TRBV6-1; d_call: -; clone_size: many; j_call: TRBJ2-1; cdr3_nt: TGTGCCAGCAGTGAAGTTCGGGACCGCCAGAGGTTCTTC; cdr3_aa: CASSEVRDRQRFF
v_call: TRBV11-2; d_call: -; clone_size: -; j_call: TRBJ1-2; cdr3_nt: TGTGCCAGCGGCATATACAGGGCGAGGGGCTACACCTTC; cdr3_aa: CASGIYRARGYTF
v_call: TRBV7-9; d_call: -; clone_size: many; j_call: TRBJ2-7; cdr3_nt: TGTGCCAGCAGCTTAGGTAGCTGGGGAGTGGGGGAGCAGTACTTC; cdr3_aa: CASSLGSWGVGEQYF
v_call: TRBV5-6; d_call: TRBD2; clone_size: -; j_call: TRBJ2-4; cdr3_nt: TGTGCCAGCAGCTTGACTAGCGGGGGCCTAAAAAACATTCAGTACTTC; cdr3_aa: CASSLTSGGLKNIQYF
v_call: TRBV12-3/TRBV12-4; d_call: TRBD2; clone_size: many; j_call: TRBJ2-3; cdr3_nt: TGTGCCAGCAGTTTAGGGCGGGAGGGGAGGAATACGCAGTATTTT; cdr3_aa: CASSLGREGRNTQYF
v_call: TRBV6-5; d_call: TRBD2; clone_size: many; j_call: TRBJ2-1; cdr3_nt: TGTGCCAGCAGTTACCTGGGACTAGCGGGGAGCAATGAGCAGTTCTTC; cdr3_aa: CASSYLGLAGSNEQFF
v_call: TRBV4-2; d_call: TRBD2; clone_size: many; j_call: TRBJ2-5; cdr3_nt: TGTGCCAGCAGCCAAGGCCAGCGGGGGGCGGGTGAGACCCAGTACTTC; cdr3_aa: CASSQGQRGAGETQYF
v_call: TRBV5-4; d_call: -; clone_size: -; j_call: TRBJ2-1; cdr3_nt: TGTGCCAGCAGCCGTGGACACAGGGCCGACTTGTACAATGAGCAGTTCTTC; cdr3_aa: CASSRGHRADLYNEQFF
v_call: TRBV15; d_call: TRBD1; clone_size: many; j_call: TRBJ1-6; cdr3_nt: TGTGCCACCAGCGAGGGACAGGGGGCAGGTTCACCCCTCCACTTT; cdr3_aa: CATSEGQGAGSPLHF
v_call: TRBV7-6; d_call: TRBD1; clone_size: many; j_call: TRBJ1-2; cdr3_nt: TGTGCCAGCAGCCCATATCCACCCGGACAGGGGGCGAACTATGGCTACACCTTC; cdr3_aa: CASSPYPPGQGANYGYTF
v_call: TRBV3-1; d_call: -; clone_size: -; j_call: TRBJ1-2; cdr3_nt: TGTGCCAGCAGCCAAGAGTTTGGTCGCACACAGTACAGCTATGGCTACACCTTC; cdr3_aa: CASSQEFGRTQYSYGYTF
v_call: TRBV28; d_call: TRBD1; clone_size: -; j_call: TRBJ2-7; cdr3_nt: TGTGCCAGCAGCCTGCGACAGGGTGGGGCCTACGAGCAGTACTTC; cdr3_aa: CASSLRQGGAYEQYF
v_call: TRBV20-1; d_call: TRBD1; clone_size: many; j_call: TRBJ1-2; cdr3_nt: TGCAGTGCCCAATCGGACAGGGACATCGACTATGGCTACACCTTC; cdr3_aa: CSAQSDRDIDYGYTF
v_call: TRBV5-6; d_call: -; clone_size: many; j_call: TRBJ2-2; cdr3_nt: TGTGCCAGCAGCCTGACCACCGGGGAGCTGTTTTTT; cdr3_aa: CASSLTTGELFF